These 30 T cell receptor beta chains share one sample of origin, sequenced in a study of blood T cell repertoires in COVID-19. Assay used: immunoSEQ multiplex PCR; TCRdb lists only in-frame clones, some missing. Here the sample spans 24,000 or so clones, 88% being singletons. Sequences were obtained from peripheral blood. These receptors were collected from a man in his sixties or seventies in a cohort sampled during active COVID-19.

This rearrangement joins TRBV5-4 to TRBJ2-2, with 8 nucleotides matching TRBD2. J lost 7 bases, V lost 4 bases, and 6 bases had no gene match. This CDR3 is 14 amino acids long. CDR1 and CDR2 (germline): SGHNT, YYREEE (reference sequence). The CDR3 nucleotides read TGTGCCAGCAGCCCTAGGACTAGCTTCGGGGAGCTGTTTTTT. It translates to CASSPRTSFGELFF.

The chain couples TRBV7-2 to TRBJ1-6, with D maybe TRBD1 (6 bases). Per the germline V gene, CDR1 is SGHTA and CDR2 is FQGNSA. There are 15 residues in the CDR3. The V end was cut by 4 bases, the J end by 5 bases, with 12 bases between. The CDR3, as DNA: TGTGCCAGCAGCTCGCCGGGACAAAATAATTCACCCCTCCACTTT. It specifies CASSSPGQNNSPLHF.

This chain connects TRBV9 to TRBJ1-6; 9 bases are a match to TRBD1. The CDR3 length is 15 residues. Trimming cost V 3 bases and J 6 bases; bases outside gene matches: 4. Germline V gene data show CDR1 as SGDLS and CDR2 as YYNGEE. The CDR3, as DNA: TGTGCCAGCAGCGCCGGGACAGGGCTTAATTCACCCCTCCACTTT. This sequence encodes CASSAGTGLNSPLHF.

The chain has TRBV28 and TRBJ2-1, with TRBD2 matching over 15 bases. Germline loops: CDR1 MDHEN, CDR2 SYDVKM. CDR3 length: 18 amino acids. Trimming cost V 5 bases and J 0 bases; bases outside gene matches: 5. The chain's CDR3 is CASSPGTSGRSSYNEQFF. CDR3 DNA sequence: TGTGCCAGCAGTCCCGGGACTAGCGGGAGGAGCTCCTACAATGAGCAGTTCTTC.

The chain is built from TRBV7-2 and TRBJ2-7, with TRBD2 identical over 11 bases. Trimming cost V 5 bases and J 3 bases; bases outside gene matches: 6. The length of the CDR3 is 15 residues. In germline, CDR1 is SGHTA, CDR2 FQGNSA. CDR3 DNA: TGTGCCAGCAGCCATGGACTAGCGGGTAACTACGAGCAGTACTTC. It specifies CASSHGLAGNYEQYF. The variable domain in full, completed from reference TRBV7-2 and TRBJ2-7, reads GAGVSQSPSNKVTEKGKDVELRCDPISGHTALYWYRQSLGQGLEFLIYFQGNSAPDKSGLPSDRFSAERTGGSVSTLTIQRTQQEDSAVYLCASSHGLAGNYEQYFGPGTRLTVT.

This chain links TRBV18 with TRBJ1-3; TRBD1 aligns across 7 bases. The germline V gene encodes CDR1 KGHSH and CDR2 LQKENI. The CDR3 consists of 15 residues. J lost 3 bases, V lost 3 bases, and 5 bases had no gene match. The CDR3 reads CASSPTGVFGNTIYF. The DNA for the CDR3 is TGTGCCAGCTCACCTACAGGGGTCTTTGGAAACACCATATATTTT.

The rearrangement uses TRBV27 and TRBJ2-1, with D possibly TRBD1 on 6 matching bases. The V and J ends lost 3 bases and 8 bases respectively, with 11 bases between them. The CDR3 has 13 amino acids. Germline CDR1 and CDR2: MNHEY and SMNVEV (reference sequence). CDR3: CASSLYRAYEQFF. The DNA of the CDR3 is TGTGCCAGCAGTTTGTACAGGGCCTATGAGCAGTTCTTC.

The genes are TRBV9 and TRBJ2-2, with TRBD2 matching over 9 bases. CDR1 SGDLS and CDR2 YYNGEE come from the germline V gene. With 7 bases clipped from V and 9 bases from J, the junction kept 10 bases outside the gene matches. The CDR3 runs to 14 residues. The DNA of the CDR3 is TGTGCCAGCGGGCGGGAGGGTGGTGGCCGGGAGCTGTTTTTT. Its protein product is CASGREGGGRELFF. Combining the CDR3 with reference TRBV9 and TRBJ2-2 gives the whole variable domain DSGVTQTPKHLITATGQRVTLRCSPRSGDLSVYWYQQSLDQGLQFLIQYYNGEERAKGNILERFSAQQFPDLHSELNLSSLELGDSALYFCASGREGGGRELFFGEGSRLTVL.

V gene TRBV7-3 combines with J gene TRBJ2-3; TRBD2 aligns across 11 bases. The CDR3 has 18 amino acids. Germline CDR1 SGHTA, CDR2 FQGTGA. Trimming at V came to 4 bases and at J to 1 base, leaving 10 bases not matched to a gene. The DNA for the CDR3 is TGTGCCAGCAGCTCCCGTGGTAGCGGGAGGGGGGGCACAGATACGCAGTATTTT. Residues: CASSSRGSGRGGTDTQYF.

The chain recombines TRBV6-5 with TRBJ1-1; D might be TRBD1 (6 bases). The V end was cut by 6 bases, the J end by 5 bases, with 13 bases between. This CDR3 is built from 13 residues. CDR1 MNHEY and CDR2 SVGAGI come from the germline V gene. In DNA, the CDR3 is TGTGCCAGCAGGGACAGAATAAAGACTGAAGCTTTCTTT. Amino acid sequence: CASRDRIKTEAFF.

As regards this clone: The junction and the germline gene differ at one end; a read error may be behind it. This sequence joins TRBV2 and TRBJ2-7, with TRBD1 identical over 10 bases. CDR3 size: 13 residues. CDR1 and CDR2 (germline): SNHLY, FYNNEI. The CDR3, as DNA: TGTGCCAGCAGTTCCGGGACAGGGGCTCTATTTGGCTTC. Encoded protein: CASSSGTGALFGF. The whole variable domain, filled in from reference TRBV2 and TRBJ2-7, reads EPEVTQTPSHQVTQMGQEVILRCVPISNHLYFYWYRQILGQKVEFLVSFYNNEISEKSEIFDDQFSVERPDGSNFTLKIRSTKLEDSAMYFCASSSGTGALFGFGPGTRLTVT.

Regarding this clone: At one boundary the junction diverges from the germline segment, which might be a read error. The V and J genes are TRBV14 and TRBJ2-2, with TRBD2 as a possible D gene (7 bases). From germline, CDR1 is SGHDN and CDR2 FVKESK. The length of the CDR3 is 17 residues. CDR3 in DNA: TGTGCCAGCAGCTCAAGTCGGGGGGCCTCCGGCGCCGGAGAGCTGTTTTTT. Residues: CASSSSRGASGAGELFF.

This clone has a single count. The CDR3 region has the DNA TGTGCCAGCAGTGAAGCGGGAGTATCGAGGAATGAGCAGTTCTTC. Its translation is CASSEAGVSRNEQFF. The V call is TRBV25-1, the J call TRBJ2-1; 7 bases are shared with TRBD2. The CDR3 totals 15 residues. Germline V gene lookup returns CDR1 MGHDK and CDR2 SYGVNS. The trim removed 2 bases at V and 7 bases at J, leaving 8 bases unmatched.

This sequence joins TRBV27 and TRBJ1-5; 7 bases agree with TRBD1. V was clipped by 5 bases and J by 7 bases; unmatched bases: 5. The CDR3 has 13 residues. Per germline, CDR1 MNHEY and CDR2 SMNVEV (reference sequence). CDR3 sequence (DNA): TGTGCCAGCAGTGACAGGGTGAACCAGCCCCAGCATTTT. Amino acid sequence: CASSDRVNQPQHF.

This chain uses TRBV20-1 with TRBJ2-3; D ambiguous. This CDR3 spans 11 amino acids. V lost 6 bases to trimming and J lost 5 bases, with 9 bases between them. Germline V gives CDR1 DFQATT, CDR2 SNEGSKA (reference sequence). In DNA, the CDR3 is TGCAGTGCCGCACCTAGAGATACGCAGTATTTT. This codes for CSAAPRDTQYF.

This chain joins TRBV9 and TRBJ2-1; 8 bases fit TRBD2. Germline V gene sequence: CDR1 SGDLS, CDR2 YYNGEE. This CDR3 has 18 residues. Trimming removed 4 bases from V and 1 base from J; junction bases left unmatched: 13. The CDR3 nucleotides are TGTGCCAGCAGCTACAGTGGGCTAGCGGGTGGGTCCTACAATGAGCAGTTCTTC. This encodes CASSYSGLAGGSYNEQFF.

The chain recombines TRBV7-9 with TRBJ2-1; TRBD2 might be the D (6 bases). Trimming took 0 bases from V and 2 from J, leaving 11 bases between them. This CDR3 has 16 residues. The germline V gene has CDR1 SEHNR and CDR2 FQNEAQ (reference sequence). The DNA of the CDR3 is TGTGCCAGCAGCTTAGCGGGCGGGGCGGCCTACAATGAGCAGTTCTTC. Protein: CASSLAGGAAYNEQFF.

The chain carries TRBV7-2 and TRBJ2-3; 8 nucleotides agree with TRBD2. Germline V lookup: CDR1 SGHTA, CDR2 FQGNSA. V was pared by 6 bases and J by 0 bases, with 8 bases of the junction left unmatched. This CDR3 has 16 amino acids. Here the CDR3 DNA reads TGTGCCAGCAGACCAATTACTAGCGGCAGCACAGATACGCAGTATTTT. Protein sequence: CASRPITSGSTDTQYF.

The chain has TRBV6-6 and TRBJ2-7; D unclear. Germline lookup yields CDR1 MNHNY and CDR2 SVGAGI (reference sequence). The CDR3 is 15 residues long. V lost 6 bases to trimming and J lost 0 bases, with 15 bases between them. Here the CDR3 DNA reads TGTGCCAGCAGAAAGCAAGCCCGTAACTCCTACGAGCAGTACTTC. Its protein product is CASRKQARNSYEQYF.

The V and J genes are TRBV29-1 and TRBJ2-4, with a tentative D call TRBD1 (7 bases). Per the germline V gene, CDR1 is SQVTM and CDR2 is ANQGSEA. CDR3 length: 15 residues. Deletions cut 3 bases from V and 0 bases from J, with 12 bases between. CDR3 nucleotides: TGCAGCGTTGAGTACAGGGGACTAGCCAAAAACATTCAGTACTTC. Translation: CSVEYRGLAKNIQYF.

The chain employs TRBV10-3 and TRBJ2-6; 12 bases fit TRBD1. The CDR3 consists of 21 residues. Germline V CDR1 and CDR2: ENHRY, SYGVKD. The V segment lost 4 bases and the J segment 0 bases; nucleotides outside the gene matches: 13. For the CDR3, the DNA is TGTGCCATCAGTGGTGCTACGGGACAGGGGGCCAAGGGCTCTGGGGCCAACGTCCTGACTTTC. It translates to CAISGATGQGAKGSGANVLTF.

This clone was detected only a few times. The genes are TRBV7-9 and TRBJ2-7; 10 bases match TRBD2. The CDR3 spans 15 residues. In germline, CDR1 is SEHNR, CDR2 FQNEAQ (reference sequence). With V trimmed by 7 bases and J by 1 base, 7 bases remained unmatched. The CDR3 DNA sequence: TGTGCCAGCAACAAAGCGGGAGGGGAATCCTACGAGCAGTACTTC. Protein: CASNKAGGESYEQYF.

V gene TRBV6-5 combines with J gene TRBJ2-5, with TRBD1 as a possible D gene (5 bases). The CDR3 runs to 13 residues. Trimming shortened V by 5 bases and J by 5 bases, and 12 bases separated the two germline ends. CDR1 and CDR2 (germline): MNHEY, SVGAGI. The CDR3 nucleotides read TGTGCCAGCAGTCCACAGGAAGGGGAGACCCAGTACTTC. Its protein product is CASSPQEGETQYF.

CDR3 bases: TGTGCCAGCAGCTTAGCGGGCGGCAATCAGCCCCAGCATTTT. Residues: CASSLAGGNQPQHF. V gene TRBV7-8 combines with J gene TRBJ1-5; D not resolved. Germline assignment: CDR1 SGHVS and CDR2 FQNEAQ. This CDR3 comprises 14 residues. V shed 0 bases and J shed 2 bases, with 5 bases lying between them.

The V call is TRBV12-5, the J call TRBJ2-6, with D hard to call. V dropped 4 bases and J dropped 0 bases, with 13 bases sitting between them. CDR3 length: 17 residues. The V gene's germline CDR1 is LGHNT and CDR2 FRNRAP. Here the CDR3 DNA reads TGTGCTAGTGGTTATGGTGCAGGCCGCTCTGGGGCCAACGTCCTGACTTTC. Translated, it gives CASGYGAGRSGANVLTF.

This chain uses TRBV7-3 with TRBJ1-1; 10 bases fit TRBD1. With 0 bases clipped from V and 5 bases from J, the junction kept 3 bases outside the gene matches. The CDR3 contains 15 residues. CDR1 SGHTA and CDR2 FQGTGA come from the germline V gene. The chain's CDR3 is CASSLTGGQGTEAFF. The CDR3 DNA sequence: TGTGCCAGCAGCTTAACTGGGGGACAGGGGACTGAAGCTTTCTTT.

This chain connects TRBV28 to TRBJ2-7; possibly TRBD1 for D (5 bases). V was pared by 3 bases and J by 2 bases, with 8 bases between. Looked up from germline, CDR1 is MDHEN and CDR2 is SYDVKM. This CDR3 has 13 amino acids. As DNA, the CDR3 is TGTGCCAGCAGTTTGACAGCCACCTACGAGCAGTACTTC. This encodes CASSLTATYEQYF.

For the CDR3, the DNA is TGTGCCAGCAGCTTAGCCGCGGGTCCTCAGCCCCAGCATTTT. As protein: CASSLAAGPQPQHF. The gene calls are TRBV7-6 and TRBJ1-5, with unresolved D. CDR1 SGHVS and CDR2 FNYEAQ come from the germline V gene. The CDR3 runs 14 residues. V dropped 0 bases and J dropped 6 bases, with 9 bases sitting between them.

The chain couples TRBV3-1 (or the pseudogene TRBV3-2) to TRBJ2-4; 7 nucleotides line up with TRBD2. Trimming removed 0 bases from V and 0 bases from J; junction bases left unmatched: 2. CDR3 length: 16 residues. CDR1 and CDR2 from the germline V gene are LGHDT and YNNKEL (reference sequence). The CDR3 sequence is CASSQDRGVAKNIQYF. CDR3 sequence (DNA): TGTGCCAGCAGCCAAGATCGGGGGGTAGCCAAAAACATTCAGTACTTC.

CDR3 region: CASSKDSRYQPQHF. The CDR3 region has the DNA TGTGCCAGCAGCAAGGACAGCCGTTATCAGCCCCAGCATTTT. The chain combines TRBV6-7 with TRBJ1-5, with D possibly being TRBD1 (6 bases). TRBV6-7 carries the ORF label, with uncertain function. Trimming removed 6 bases from V and 5 bases from J, with 14 bases in between. This CDR3 is 14 amino acids long.